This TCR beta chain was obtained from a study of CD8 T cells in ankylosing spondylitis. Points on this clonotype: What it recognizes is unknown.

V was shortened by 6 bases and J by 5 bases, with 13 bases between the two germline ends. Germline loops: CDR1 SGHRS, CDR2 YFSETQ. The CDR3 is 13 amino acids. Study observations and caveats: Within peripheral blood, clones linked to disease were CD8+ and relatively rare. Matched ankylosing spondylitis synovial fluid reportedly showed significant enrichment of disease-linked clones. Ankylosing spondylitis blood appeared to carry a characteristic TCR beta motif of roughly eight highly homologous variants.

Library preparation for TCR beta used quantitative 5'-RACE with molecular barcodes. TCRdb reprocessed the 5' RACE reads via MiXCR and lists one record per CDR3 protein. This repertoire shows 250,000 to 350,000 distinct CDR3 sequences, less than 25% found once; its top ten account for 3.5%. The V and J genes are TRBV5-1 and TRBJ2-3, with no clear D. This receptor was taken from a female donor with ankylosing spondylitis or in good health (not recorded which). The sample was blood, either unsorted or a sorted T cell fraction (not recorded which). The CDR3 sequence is CASNPPPGDTQYF. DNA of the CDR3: TGCGCCAGCAATCCCCCCCCAGGAGATACGCAGTATTTT. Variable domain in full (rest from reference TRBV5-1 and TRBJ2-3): KAGVTQTPRYLIKTRGQQVTLSCSPISGHRSVSWYQQTPGQGLQFLFEYFSETQRNKGNFPGRFSGRQFSNSRSEMNVSTLELGDSALYLCASNPPPGDTQYFGPGTRLTVL.